This T cell receptor beta chain stems from a study of memory CD4+ T cells and cytomegalovirus serostatus. Study-wide context: This sample comes from healthy Belgian adults, under 10 CMV seropositive, roughly 22 seronegative.

Germline V lookup: CDR1 LNHDA, CDR2 SQIVND (reference sequence). The CDR3 has 13 amino acids. V was clipped by 5 bases and J by 8 bases, with 15 bases between them. Here immunoSEQ multiplex PCR was the method, and the copy in TCRdb shows in-frame clones only, minus some. Of roughly 45,000 clones listed, about three quarters were seen once; the top ten hold less than 0.85%. With respect to this clone: Its cognate antigen is unknown.

The sort gate was single viable CD3+CD4+CD8-CD45RO+ cells for memory CD4+ T cells. Serostatus was set by detecting CMV pp150, pp28, p38, p52 IgG. Findings of the study overall: Median bootstrapped AUC for CMV status was approximately 0.95 originally, 0.85 to 0.92 US-trained.

Sequenced sample: memory CD4+ T cells from blood. This receptor was taken from an adult in good health and CMV-seronegative. V is TRBV19 and J is TRBJ1-2, with D possibly matching TRBD1 (5 bases). The CDR3 region has the DNA TGTGCCAGTAGTCCCGGCGATTGGGGGGGCTACACCTTC. It codes for CASSPGDWGGYTF.